Reported below is one TCR beta chain. Its antigen is currently not known. No base qualities exist here, and no much larger clone lies one base off it. This sample was included in a study of a mutant IDH1 vaccine in newly diagnosed glioma (dated by TCRdb to about 2021). For the study in its entirety: In the chemotherapy-containing groups, vaccination started alongside temozolomide cycles, whereas in patients who had radiotherapy alone it started 4-6 weeks after radiotherapy. The approximately 32 treated patients were approximately 60% male and approximately 40% female, with a mean age of roughly 42 years. Prior to enrollment, patients had been given standard therapy consisting of radiotherapy alone, temozolomide alone, or radiochemotherapy with temozolomide, with the combination given to most patients. Visit V12 was the week-35 safety follow-up and visit V13 was the week-47 end of study. Six visits were used for peripheral blood collection: V03 (baseline), V05, V07, V10, V12 and V13. Longitudinal TCRB deep sequencing was done for some 25 treated patients, wherever samples were available for exploratory analyses.

In the paper's terms, the time point label means: week 35, safety follow-up. Each vaccine dose was 300 ug of a 20-mer mutant IDH1 peptide in Montanide, given subcutaneously with topical imiquimod. Patients received eight vaccinations in weeks 1, 3, 5, 7, 11, 15, 19 and 23, corresponding to visits V03 through V10. Newly diagnosed WHO grade 3 or 4 IDH1-mutant astrocytomas showing loss of nuclear ATRX were present in the donors. The samples were drawn from NOA16, a multicentre, single-arm, open-label phase I trial in Germany that tested a mutant IDH1 peptide vaccine in humans for the first time. Genomic DNA for TCRB sequencing was extracted from EDTA blood using the DNeasy Blood and Tissue Kit. The receptor library was made with the immunoSEQ multiplex PCR assay. Rearranged TCR beta chain sequences were amplified using the hsTCRB Kit according to the manufacturer's protocol. Sequencing of TCRB libraries was carried out on an Illumina MiSeq. Per the original workflow: The kit vendor's proprietary platform handled demultiplexing, trimming and gene mapping. The clones in this table, taken by TCRdb from immuneACCESS, are in-frame only. Not every clone is retained; where verified, under half of the shortfall comes from an unresolved V gene, and the cause of the rest is unknown. Clonal size and the V and J genes are those of that table, whereas D and trimming came from the DNA. The sample profile shows over 45,000 clones; around 92% of them were found once. Of the sample, roughly 2.4% falls within the top ten clones.

Points the paper makes about the study in general: Pseudoprogression seemed to be unrelated to changes in the top peripheral T cell clonotypes found by TCRB sequencing. Vaccine-induced immune responses across multiple MHC alleles were detected in approximately 94% of patients. PBMC samples for TCRB deep sequencing were selected based on availability. The authors stated that sample limitations prevented analyses of patient blood samples from being reproduced.

The germline V gene specifies ENHRY as CDR1 and SYGVKD as CDR2. The junction shows trimming of 5 bases on V and 5 bases on J, plus 7 bases between the germline ends. The CDR3 spans 11 residues, from the cysteine through the phenylalanine. The CDR3 DNA has 33 bases and is translated from base 1. This receptor was identified in a man aged 45 to 65 with glioma. The rearrangement combines TRBV10-3 with TRBJ2-7; no D segment can be confidently identified. The sample here was PBMCs, taken from a glioma patient whose treatment included an IDH1 peptide vaccine. The nucleotides are TGTGCCATCAGTATTAGGGACGAGCAGTACTTC. Translated, this is CAISIRDEQYF.